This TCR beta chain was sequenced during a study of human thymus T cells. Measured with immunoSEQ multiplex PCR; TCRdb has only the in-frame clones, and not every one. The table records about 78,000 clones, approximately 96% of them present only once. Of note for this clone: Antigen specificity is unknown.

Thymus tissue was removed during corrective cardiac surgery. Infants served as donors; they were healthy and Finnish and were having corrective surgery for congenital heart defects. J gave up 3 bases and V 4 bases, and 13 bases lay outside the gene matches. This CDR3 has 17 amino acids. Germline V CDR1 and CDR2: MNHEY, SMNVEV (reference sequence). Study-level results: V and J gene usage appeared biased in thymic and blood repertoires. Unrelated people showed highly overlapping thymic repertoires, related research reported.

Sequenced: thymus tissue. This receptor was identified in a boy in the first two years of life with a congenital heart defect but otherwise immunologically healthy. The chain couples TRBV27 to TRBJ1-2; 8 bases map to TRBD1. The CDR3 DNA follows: TGTGCCAGCAGTTCAGGGGGCTTAACGGCTCCCCACTATGGCTACACCTTC. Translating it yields CASSSGGLTAPHYGYTF.